Reported below is one TCR beta chain. The source of the sample is a study of blood T cell repertoires in COVID-19. Study context: The cDNA or gDNA used as material had been derived from T cells, B-cell-depleted T cells, or PBMCs.

Original methodology: Amplifying reference gene primers gave estimates of nucleated cell counts. Generated by immunoSEQ multiplex PCR, the TCRdb table keeps only in-frame clones and is missing some. The D gene and trimming were derived from the DNA, and the V and J assignments and clone size from that table. The sample consists of approximately 400,000 clones, roughly nine tenths of them appearing once. V was pared by 10 bases and J by 0 bases, with 17 bases of the junction left unmatched. The germline gives CDR1 LNHDA, CDR2 SQIVND (reference sequence). The CDR3 loop spans 18 amino acids. The material sequenced was PBMCs or T cells enriched from blood (not recorded which). The J gene is TRBJ2-1, the V gene TRBV19, with 8 positions matching TRBD2. The source of this sequence is a woman aged 40 to 50 who had been exposed to COVID-19. DNA for the CDR3: TGTGCCACCTCGCCGGGGGGGGGCCTGATAAGCTCCTACAATGAGCAGTTCTTC. This encodes CATSPGGGLISSYNEQFF.